The T cell receptor beta chain under discussion was sequenced for a study of blood T cell repertoires in COVID-19. From germline, CDR1 is LGHDT and CDR2 YNNKEL (reference sequence). V lost 1 base to trimming and J lost 4 bases, with 8 bases between them. The CDR3 has 14 amino acids. The repertoire was sequenced with immunoSEQ multiplex PCR; TCRdb's copy has only in-frame clones and lacks some. Among approximately 54,000 clones listed, 86% were seen once. The clonotype was recovered from a human donor in a cohort sampled during active COVID-19. Sequenced input: peripheral blood. The rearrangement joins TRBV3-1 (or the pseudogene TRBV3-2) to TRBJ1-3, with D possibly TRBD1 on 5 matching bases. The CDR3 bases are TGTGCCAGCAGCCAAGGCAGGGCCGGAAACACCATATATTTT. Amino acid sequence: CASSQGRAGNTIYF.